This is a list of T cell receptor beta chains from one sample in a study of human T cells and chemical hapten exposure. TCRdb reprocessed the RACE reads via MiXCR and lists one record per CDR3 protein. This sample yields approximately 89,000 distinct CDR3 sequences, of which roughly a tenth are seen a single time; about 2.3% belongs to the top ten. Here the sequenced sample was whole blood, taken in connection with sensitization to the hapten diphenylcyclopropenone (DPC). All receptors derive from a woman aged 25 to 39 with alopecia areata. Some clones in this sample may be carry-over from other donors' samples. Each CDR3 is given with its conserved first and last residue. Fields, in order: V gene, D gene, CDR3 protein. The D gene is left open where the match is weak.

>TRBV6-5|TRBD1
CASSFRGFGEKLFF
>TRBV12-5|-
CASGIRRGSEQYF
>TRBV28|-
CASSLFGSHNQPQHF
>TRBV6-2/TRBV6-3|TRBD1
CASSRRQGTYEQYF
>TRBV12-3/TRBV12-4|-
CASSPPSGSVSEQFF
>TRBV7-2|-
CASSPLLPYEQYF
>TRBV10-3|-
CAISETLNSPLHF
>TRBV12-3/TRBV12-4|-
CASKSTSFGEQFF
>TRBV6-1|-
CASSLTGTNSYNEQFF
>TRBV25-1|TRBD1
CASSRYRGSNSPLHF
>TRBV12-3/TRBV12-4|TRBD1
CASSPQTGGDGYTF
>TRBV4-3|-
CASSHGLPETQYF
>TRBV5-1|-
CASSLPTNTDTQYF
>TRBV7-2|-
CASSPGPKGKTQYF
>TRBV7-9|TRBD2
CASSLLAGVPNEQFF
>TRBV29-1|-
CSCRENTGELFF
>TRBV3-1|-
CASSPVRDYTEAFF
>TRBV29-1|-
CSVRDIASPSSYNEQFF
>TRBV28|-
CASTNFGKSYNEQFF
>TRBV20-1|TRBD1
CSATGDQNQPQHF
>TRBV6-2/TRBV6-3|-
CASRPQWAGRNEQFF
>TRBV5-6|TRBD1
CASRPGTGGDTQYF
>TRBV20-1|-
CSAREYNEQFF
>TRBV5-1|TRBD2
CASSPTSGLTGELFF
>TRBV4-3|-
CASSQAQSTDTQYF
>TRBV12-3/TRBV12-4|-
CASSLKRGAIIYNEQFF
>TRBV2|-
CASSENPTNTGELFF
>TRBV15|-
CATSRDRVLSYEQYF
>TRBV11-1|TRBD1
CASSPRTGHSPLHF
>TRBV27|-
CASSYDRAYEQYF
>TRBV5-6|-
CASSLGTHGAPHGYTF
>TRBV28|TRBD1
CASSSGQGNQPQHF
>TRBV20-1|-
CSAREGRTYEQYF
>TRBV7-9|-
CASSGSGNTIYF
>TRBV4-2|-
CASSQEPLTNEQFF
>TRBV6-6|TRBD1
CASSYSSVTGLNYEQYF
>TRBV2|TRBD2
CASLLAGASNEQFF
>TRBV29-1|-
CSVRVSYNEQFF
>TRBV6-2/TRBV6-3|-
CASRKTGLPNYGYTF
>TRBV29-1|TRBD1
CSVEGQPNGYTF
>TRBV11-1|-
CASSSQNTEAFF
>TRBV5-6|-
CASRPGRDTQYF
>TRBV12-3/TRBV12-4|-
CASSVVRNTEAFF
>TRBV20-1|TRBD1
CSAGTGRTAEAFF
>TRBV6-5|TRBD2
CASSSPRTSGRSAYNEQFF
>TRBV6-9|-
CASDRRGREANYGYTF
>TRBV10-3|-
CAISESLAYNEQFF
>TRBV20-1|TRBD2
CSASGRAGVTDTQYF
>TRBV4-1|-
CASSPIGNSNQPQHF